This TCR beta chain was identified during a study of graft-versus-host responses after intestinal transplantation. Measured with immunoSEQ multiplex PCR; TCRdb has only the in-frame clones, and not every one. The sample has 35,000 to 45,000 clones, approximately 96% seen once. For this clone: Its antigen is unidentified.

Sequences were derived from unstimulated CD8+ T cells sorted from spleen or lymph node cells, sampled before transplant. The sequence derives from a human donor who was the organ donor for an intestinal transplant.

This CDR3 reads CASSLAGQEAFF. In DNA, the CDR3 is TGCGCCAGCAGCTTGGCTGGGCAGGAAGCTTTCTTT. The chain joins TRBV5-1 to TRBJ1-1; D remains ambiguous. The V and J ends lost 0 bases and 8 bases respectively, with 8 bases between them. This CDR3 spans 12 amino acids. Per the germline V gene, CDR1 is SGHRS and CDR2 is YFSETQ.